The T cell receptor beta chain described here comes from a study of regulatory T cells in long-lasting Graves disease. Building the TCR beta libraries relied on iRepertoire HTBI primers, and CDR3 regions underwent Arm-PCR. Via MiXCR, TCRdb re-called the multiplex PCR reads, giving one row per CDR3 protein. The data hold 500,000 or so distinct CDR3 sequences, with about 16% observed a single time. This clonotype was seen a few times. V was trimmed by 6 bases and J by 4 bases, leaving 24 bases between them. CDR1 is DFQATT, CDR2 SNEGSKA, per germline (reference sequence). CDR3 size: 16 residues. Time point indicated: newly diagnosed GD, antithyroid drugs for less than 3 months. With RNA extracted from PBMCs as input, the TCR library was made. The same sample was also studied in work on T cells in Graves' hyperthyroidism and ophthalmopathy.

The sample was peripheral blood mononuclear cells (PBMCs), taken at new diagnosis, from a patient treated with antithyroid drugs. This sequence joins TRBV20-1 and TRBJ1-1, with D possibly matching TRBD1 (5 bases). This TCR was sampled from a woman aged 35-60 years with Graves disease. CDR3 nucleotide sequence: TGCAGTGCCCTAAGGATACAAGGGGAGGATCCCACTGAAGCTTTCTTT. It is translated as CSALRIQGEDPTEAFF.